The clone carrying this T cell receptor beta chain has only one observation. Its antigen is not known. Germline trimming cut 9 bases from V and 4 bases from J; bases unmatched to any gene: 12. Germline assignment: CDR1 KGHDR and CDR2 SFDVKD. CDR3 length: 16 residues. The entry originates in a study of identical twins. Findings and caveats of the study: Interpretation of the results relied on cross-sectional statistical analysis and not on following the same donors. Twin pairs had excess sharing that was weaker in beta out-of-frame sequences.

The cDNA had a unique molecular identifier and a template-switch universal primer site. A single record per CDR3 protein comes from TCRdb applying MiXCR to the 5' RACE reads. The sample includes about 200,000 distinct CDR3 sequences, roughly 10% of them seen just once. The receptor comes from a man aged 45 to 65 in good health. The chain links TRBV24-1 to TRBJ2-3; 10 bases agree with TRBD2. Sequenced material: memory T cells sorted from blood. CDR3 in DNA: TGTGCCACCGGCCCTAGCGGGGGTCGAAGGGCAGATACGCAGTATTTT. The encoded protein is CATGPSGGRRADTQYF.